The next 15 T cell receptor beta chains were all read from a single sample in a study of shared clonotypes between healthy human individuals. TCRdb keeps only in-frame clones here, not all; method: immunoSEQ multiplex PCR. In the table there are 75,000 to 100,000 clones, roughly 45% of which are singletons. The specimen sequenced was PBMCs. These TCRs come from a woman aged 40 to 55 in good health. Some clones in this sample may be carry-over from other donors' samples.

V is TRBV30 and J is TRBJ2-3; 7 positions match TRBD2. Germline CDR1 is GTSNPN and CDR2 is SVGIG (reference sequence). There are 15 residues in the CDR3. Trimming removed 0 bases from V and 4 bases from J; junction bases left unmatched: 7. The CDR3 coding sequence is TGTGCCTGGAGTGTTGGGGGGAGGGCCGCAGATACGCAGTATTTT. It is translated as CAWSVGGRAADTQYF.

The genes are TRBV7-8 and TRBJ2-7; D unresolved. The V gene lost 0 bases and the J gene lost 6 bases, with 12 bases spanning the gap. The CDR3 totals 14 residues. Germline V gives CDR1 SGHVS, CDR2 FQNEAQ. The CDR3 region is CASSLASLGSEQYF. CDR3 nucleotides: TGTGCCAGCAGCTTAGCGAGTTTAGGTAGCGAGCAGTACTTC.

To note about this clone: A far larger clone is off by one base, so a read error is likely. The CDR3 sequence: CSVGMGRGIETQYF. CDR3 bases: TGCAGCGTTGGCATGGGGCGGGGAATAGAGACCCAGTACTTC. This chain connects TRBV29-1 to TRBJ2-5, with a possible D match to TRBD2 (6 bases). V lost 4 bases and J lost 4, with 16 bases in between. CDR1 is SQVTM, CDR2 ANQGSEA, per germline. CDR3 length equals 14 residues.

This clone was counted many times. This chain connects TRBV5-4 to TRBJ2-7; 10 bases map to TRBD2. CDR3 length: 16 residues. V lost 4 bases to trimming and J lost 0 bases; unmatched junction nucleotides: 7. Germline V gene lookup returns CDR1 SGHNT and CDR2 YYREEE (reference sequence). Here the CDR3 reads CASSRVAGGFSYEQYF. Written as DNA, the CDR3 is TGTGCCAGCAGCCGAGTAGCGGGGGGTTTCTCCTACGAGCAGTACTTC.

This clone was detected many times. This rearrangement joins TRBV30 to TRBJ2-7, with 7 bases that match TRBD2. Germline trimming cut 1 base from V and 7 bases from J; bases unmatched to any gene: 4. The V gene's germline CDR1 is GTSNPN and CDR2 SVGIG (reference sequence). CDR3 length: 12 amino acids. CDR3: CAWSGLAGEQYF. DNA of the CDR3: TGTGCCTGGAGTGGCTTAGCGGGTGAGCAGTACTTC.

This clone was seen ten or more times. This chain joins TRBV10-3 and TRBJ1-1; D uncertain. Germline V CDR1 and CDR2: ENHRY, SYGVKD. The CDR3 has 14 amino acids. Trimming took 2 bases from V and 1 from J, leaving 8 bases between them. The DNA for the CDR3 is TGTGCCATCAGTGAGGAACCCCAGAACACTGAAGCTTTCTTT. Residues: CAISEEPQNTEAFF.

This clone was observed many times. The chain uses TRBV18 and TRBJ1-1; possible D gene TRBD1, 6 bases. The CDR3 sequence is 13 residues long. Germline CDR1 and CDR2: KGHSH and LQKENI. The V and J ends lost 5 bases and 4 bases respectively, with 11 bases between them. The CDR3 nucleotides are TGTGCCAGCTCAAACACAGGGACCACTGAAGCTTTCTTT. Encoded protein: CASSNTGTTEAFF.

Remarks on this clone: A single base is all that separates this from a far larger clone, so a read error is likely. Other DNA sequences in the sample encode the same CDR3. This chain connects TRBV28 to TRBJ1-2; 9 bases match TRBD1. The CDR3 contains 16 residues. The V segment lost 6 bases and the J segment 8 bases; nucleotides outside the gene matches: 16. CDR1 is MDHEN and CDR2 is SYDVKM in the germline V gene. DNA of the CDR3: TGTGCCAGCAGCAACTACGTCGAACAGGGGGCCGGGGGCTACACCTTC. It translates to CASSNYVEQGAGGYTF.

This chain links TRBV6-5 with TRBJ2-1, with D maybe TRBD2 (5 bases). Germline-derived CDR1 and CDR2 are MNHEY and SVGAGI. CDR3 length: 15 amino acids. Deletions cut 2 bases from V and 8 bases from J, with 16 bases between. The CDR3 sequence is CASSYRDTVGYEQFF. CDR3 sequence (DNA): TGTGCCAGCAGTTACCGGGATACAGTCGGTTATGAGCAGTTCTTC.

Only one count was recorded for this clone. V usage is TRBV7-2 and J usage is TRBJ2-7, with 7 bases lining up with TRBD1. Germline V gene sequence: CDR1 SGHTA, CDR2 FQGNSA. This CDR3 region has 14 residues. Trimming removed 6 bases from V and 2 bases from J; junction bases left unmatched: 7. The CDR3 DNA reads TGTGCCAGCAGTCTTCGGACAGGTCCCTACGAGCAGTACTTC. It specifies CASSLRTGPYEQYF.

Turning to this clone: One base separates it from a far larger clone, so it is likely a read error. This chain joins TRBV5-1 and TRBJ2-2; TRBD1 matches 8 bases. The germline gives CDR1 SGHRS, CDR2 YFSETQ. V shed 4 bases, J shed 0 bases, and the junction held 5 bases outside the gene matches. This CDR3 contains 16 residues. The CDR3 loop is CASSRTGSANTGELFF. CDR3 DNA: TGCGCCAGCAGCCGGACAGGGAGCGCGAACACCGGGGAGCTGTTTTTT.

The chain links TRBV29-1 to TRBJ2-1; 8 bases are shared with TRBD1. The ends lost 6 bases at V and 4 bases at J; junction bases unmatched: 8. CDR1 and CDR2 (germline): SQVTM, ANQGSEA. This CDR3 is 14 amino acids long. The CDR3 protein is CSVARTGNYNEQFF. The CDR3 bases are TGCAGCGTCGCCAGGACAGGGAATTACAATGAGCAGTTCTTC.

The rearrangement uses TRBV30 and TRBJ1-6, with D perhaps TRBD1 (5 bases). Per the germline V gene, CDR1 is GTSNPN and CDR2 is SVGIG (reference sequence). This CDR3 has 16 residues. V lost 1 base to trimming and J lost 7 bases, with 17 bases between them. The CDR3 reads CAWSAGLQIINSPLHF. CDR3 DNA: TGTGCCTGGAGTGCGGGACTCCAGATAATCAATTCACCCCTCCACTTT.

The chain carries TRBV2 and TRBJ2-7, with 12 bases aligning to TRBD2. The CDR3 is 13 residues long. Germline trimming cut 9 bases from V and 2 bases from J; bases unmatched to any gene: 2. Germline V lookup: CDR1 SNHLY, CDR2 FYNNEI. Here the CDR3 DNA reads TGTGCCAGTCGGACTAGCGGGGCCTACGAGCAGTACTTC. Translating gives CASRTSGAYEQYF.

This clone was observed a few times. The CDR3 loop reads CASSLFGDRSYEQYF. CDR3 in DNA: TGTGCCAGCAGTTTATTCGGGGACAGATCCTACGAGCAGTACTTC. The chain uses TRBV28 and TRBJ2-7, with 7 bases matching TRBD1. The V and J ends lost 1 base and 1 base, in that order; junction bases with no gene match: 4. The CDR3 has 15 amino acids. Germline V gene sequence: CDR1 MDHEN, CDR2 SYDVKM.